These T cell receptor beta chains were read from a single sample in a study of breast tumors, draining lymph nodes, adjacent tissues. TCRdb re-analysed the multiplex PCR reads in MiXCR, keeping a single row per CDR3 protein. Of some 21,000 distinct CDR3 sequences listed, 40% to 45% are singletons. Material: breast tumor tissue. The receptors were sampled from a female donor with breast cancer. Some clones in this sample may be carry-over from other donors' samples. The conserved cysteine and the conserved F or W are not part of the CDR3 here.

J gene	V gene	CDR3 protein
TRBJ1-5	TRBV12-3/TRBV12-4	ASKFSNQPQH
TRBJ2-2	TRBV12-3/TRBV12-4	ASSLEGLAGGLGSGELF
TRBJ1-2	TRBV2	ASRPAKRFGYGYT
TRBJ2-1	TRBV12-3/TRBV12-4	ASTDHRTSFYNEQF
TRBJ1-6	TRBV5-1	ASSLKRDSGVNSPLH
TRBJ2-3	TRBV4-2	ASSPGASGGPSTDTQY
-	TRBV6-1	ASSLAAGGPDTQY
TRBJ1-5	TRBV10-3	AISESEYQPQH
TRBJ2-7	TRBV3-1	ASQGSQVSEQY
TRBJ2-7	TRBV7-9	ASSGGGQGVYEQY
TRBJ1-2	TRBV5-1	ASSITGTGDYGYT
TRBJ2-7	TRBV20-1	SAAGREGEQY
TRBJ2-5	TRBV7-6	ASSLAYRDSYQEPQY
TRBJ1-2	TRBV19	ASSSPGQPNYGYT
TRBJ2-7	TRBV20-1	SARGGGHYEQY
TRBJ2-3	TRBV9	ASSVGSGLAGDTQY
TRBJ2-5	TRBV6-5	ASSYQDYSVETQY
TRBJ1-6	TRBV18	ASSRSGKRTQLH
TRBJ2-6	TRBV9	ASSSPGTGDRFSGANVLT
TRBJ2-5	TRBV5-1	ASSLAGIQY